This T cell receptor beta chain was sequenced during a study of T cells in Graves' hyperthyroidism and ophthalmopathy. Amplified regions were TCR beta CDR3 sequences from RNA transcripts. With the HTBI primer set, the TCR CDR3 went through a first round of RT-PCR. TCRdb re-derived calls from the multiplex PCR reads in MiXCR, one entry per CDR3 protein. The repertoire holds about 380,000 distinct CDR3 sequences, with around an eighth as singletons. Comments on this clonotype: What it binds is not known.

The PBMCs were taken from less than 11 ml of fresh peripheral blood. Germline CDR1 reads MNHNY; CDR2 reads SVGAGI (reference sequence). This CDR3 spans 17 amino acids. V shed 0 bases and J shed 0 bases, with 12 bases lying between them. Overall study results and limits: Most expanded thyroid clonotypes above 0.001 recurred in blood. Ophthalmopathy and stable hyperthyroidism were told apart by a 13 V-J model.

Sequenced sample: blood. The receptor's source is a man aged 25-45 years with Graves' hyperthyroidism that later progressed to Graves' ophthalmopathy. This chain connects TRBV6-6 to TRBJ1-3, with D possibly TRBD1 on 6 matching bases. The CDR3 sequence is CASSYSTGLNSGNTIYF. The DNA for the CDR3 is TGTGCCAGCAGTTACTCGACAGGCCTGAACTCTGGAAACACCATATATTTT.